This entry features one T cell receptor (beta chain) sequence. The target antigen is unknown. This record comes from a study of T cell responses to AZD1222 COVID-19 vaccine. Repertoires were generated with immunoSEQ multiplex PCR, while TCRdb's copy carries only in-frame clones and drops some. The top ten hold approximately 3.1% of the sample, which has 100,000 to 130,000 clones, roughly nine tenths seen once. Study-wide results and caveats: It should be noted that donors were predominantly white British and more often female, and clonal diversity was possibly underestimated. The study sampled repertoires only after the peak T cell response.

Trimming cost V 2 bases and J 2 bases, with 7 bases left between them. CDR1 is SEHNR and CDR2 is FQNEAQ in the germline V gene (reference sequence). This CDR3 region has 14 residues. This TCR was recovered from an adult in good health. The rearrangement joins TRBV7-9 to TRBJ1-3; a possible D gene is TRBD1 (5 bases). The sequencing here drew on peripheral blood, taken on day 0 of MenACWY control vaccination. CDR3 DNA: TGTGCCAGCAGCTTAAAAGGGGCTGGAAACACCATATATTTT. Translation gives CASSLKGAGNTIYF.